These 27 T cell receptor beta chains originate from one sample sequenced in a study of T cell clonality in common variable immunodeficiency. Regarding the study as a whole: Reportedly, TCR beta sequences from common variable immunodeficiency showed fewer deletions and N-nucleotide insertions.

Antigens for these TCRs are unknown. Data came from immunoSEQ multiplex PCR; TCRdb stores just in-frame clones and leaves some out. This sample has about 34,000 clones and no singletons, with about 29% in the ten largest. The material sequenced was peripheral blood mononuclear cells. These receptors all come from a human donor with common variable immunodeficiency.

A note on this clone: The sequence runs out 3 residues before the end of the CDR3; the remainder is reconstructed from the germline J gene. The chain joins TRBV19 to TRBJ2-1; TRBD2 aligns across 7 bases. Germline V gene data show CDR1 as LNHDA and CDR2 as SQIVND (reference sequence). The length of the CDR3 is 16 residues. The V and J ends lost 2 bases and 2 bases, in that order; junction bases with no gene match: 6. The part of the CDR3 DNA that was read is TGTGCCAGTAGTATAATAGCGGGTAGCGCCTACAATGAG. Protein sequence: CASSIIAGSAYNE. The whole CDR3 is CASSIIAGSAYNEQFF.

This clone was picked up a small number of times. The read falls 3 residues short of the CDR3 end, and the missing part is taken from the germline J gene. The rearrangement links TRBV7-2 to TRBJ2-7, with D tentatively TRBD1 (5 bases). V gave up 5 bases and J gave up 5 bases, with 16 bases separating them. Germline values: CDR1 SGHTA, CDR2 FQGNSA. The CDR3 contains 14 residues. Incomplete CDR3 DNA: TGTGCCAGCAGCCCCATGACAGTTCTCCACGAG. Amino acid sequence: CASSPMTVLHE. The entire CDR3 sequence reads CASSPMTVLHEQYF.

This clone was seen at least ten times. Read sequence stops 3 residues before the CDR3 end, and the germline J gene provides the missing end. The chain combines TRBV29-1 with TRBJ1-2, with TRBD1 matching over 8 bases. The CDR3 loop spans 11 amino acids. Germline CDR1 reads SQVTM; CDR2 reads ANQGSEA. CDR3: CSARTGLGYTF. Partial CDR3 DNA: TGCAGCGCACGGACAGGGCTAGGC.

This clone was observed many times. The sequence runs out 3 residues before the end of the CDR3; the remainder is reconstructed from the germline J gene. The chain links TRBV18 to TRBJ2-5, with D possibly TRBD1 on 6 matching bases. The germline V gene has CDR1 KGHSH and CDR2 LQKENI. CDR3 length equals 13 residues. V lost 7 bases and J 2 bases, leaving 11 bases between the germline ends. CDR3 DNA (partial): TGTGCCAGCTTACAGGGACGACAAGAGACC. This translates into CASLQGRQET. The entire CDR3 protein is CASLQGRQETQYF.

As for this clone: The read stops 3 residues short of the end of the CDR3; the missing end is completed from the germline J gene. The V call is TRBV5-4, the J call TRBJ2-7; maybe TRBD2 (6 bases). The CDR3 covers 13 residues. Per the germline V gene, CDR1 is SGHNT and CDR2 is YYREEE (reference sequence). V was pared by 2 bases and J by 5 bases, with 11 bases between. CDR3 sequence: CASSFVGGDEQYF. CDR3 DNA (partial): TGTGCCAGCAGCTTCGTCGGGGGAGACGAG.

This clone has ten or more counts. The sequence runs out 3 residues before the end of the CDR3; the remainder is reconstructed from the germline J gene. The V gene is TRBV12-3 or TRBV12-4, the J gene TRBJ2-1, with 13 positions matching TRBD2. This CDR3 spans 17 amino acids. The V segment lost 7 bases and the J segment 0 bases; nucleotides outside the gene matches: 6. The CDR3 DNA, read in part, is TGTGCCAGCATCTCCGGGACTAGCGGGACCTCCTACAATGAG. It yields the protein CASISGTSGTSYNE. The entire CDR3 sequence reads CASISGTSGTSYNEQFF.

This clone has at least ten counts. The CDR3 goes on 3 residues after the read ends, and that part is filled in from the germline J gene. The chain joins TRBV27 to TRBJ1-6; TRBD1 matches 7 bases. Trimming cost V 2 bases and J 10 bases; bases outside gene matches: 5. The length of the CDR3 is 14 residues. CDR1 MNHEY and CDR2 SMNVEV come from the germline V gene (reference sequence). This CDR3 is CASSLGQGGSPLHF. The sequenced part of the CDR3 DNA is TGTGCCAGCAGTTTAGGCCAGGGGGGATCACCC.

With regard to this clone: The observed sequence ends 3 residues before the CDR3 terminus, with the missing tail filled in from the germline J gene. V is TRBV20-1 and J is TRBJ1-2, with 7 positions matching TRBD1. The V gene's germline CDR1 is DFQATT and CDR2 SNEGSKA (reference sequence). This CDR3 comprises 12 residues. The CDR3 region is CSARVQGEGYTF. CDR3 DNA (partial): TGCAGTGCTAGGGTCCAGGGGGAGGGC.

As concerns this clone: The sequence runs out 3 residues before the end of the CDR3; the remainder is reconstructed from the germline J gene. The rearrangement links TRBV13 to TRBJ2-7, with 8 bases that match TRBD1. Germline V gives CDR1 PRHDT, CDR2 FYEKMQ (reference sequence). The J segment lost 2 bases and the V segment lost 0 bases, leaving 0 bases of the junction unmatched. The CDR3 runs to 14 residues. CDR3 bases read: TGTGCCAGCAGCTTAGGGACAGGGGCCTACGAG. Its translation is CASSLGTGAYE. The complete CDR3 protein is CASSLGTGAYEQYF. The full variable domain, in which reference TRBV13 and TRBJ2-7 provide the parts outside the CDR3, is AAGVIQSPRHLIKEKRETATLKCYPIPRHDTVYWYQQGPGQDPQFLISFYEKMQSDKGSIPDRFSAQQFSDYHSELNMSSLELGDSALYFCASSLGTGAYEQYFGPGTRLTVT.

This clone was observed a few times. The read comes to an end 3 residues before the CDR3 does, leaving the germline J gene to fill in the end. This rearrangement joins TRBV2 to TRBJ2-1; 9 nucleotides line up with TRBD2. CDR3 length: 16 amino acids. In germline, CDR1 is SNHLY, CDR2 FYNNEI. V lost 3 bases and J lost 7; bases outside the gene matches: 10. The CDR3 bases that were read are TGTGCCAGCAGTGAGCTGGTAGCGGGAGTACCGAATGAG. It yields the protein CASSELVAGVPNE. The CDR3 in its entirety is CASSELVAGVPNEQFF.

This clone was recorded at least ten times. The read is 3 residues too short to cover the CDR3 end, so that end is filled in from the germline J gene. This chain connects TRBV7-1 to TRBJ1-3; 7 bases match TRBD1. TRBV7-1 is reported as an ORF; its role is uncertain. The ends lost 2 bases at V and 0 bases at J; junction bases unmatched: 16. The CDR3 runs 20 residues. CDR3 sequence reads: CASSSTGTVEMPSSGNTIYF. Partial CDR3 DNA: TGTGCCAGCAGCTCAACCGGGACAGTTGAAATGCCGAGCTCTGGAAACACC.

Worth noting for this clone: Sequencing ends 3 residues short of the CDR3 end; the germline J gene provides the rest. The chain links TRBV19 to TRBJ2-2, with 9 nucleotides matching TRBD1. CDR1 is LNHDA and CDR2 is SQIVND in the germline V gene (reference sequence). With V trimmed by 9 bases and J by 7 bases, 9 bases remained unmatched. The CDR3 is made up of 14 amino acids. CDR3 DNA, as far as it was read: TGTGCCAGCCGGGACAGGGATGTTGGCGGGGAG. As protein: CASRDRDVGGE. The whole CDR3 protein reads CASRDRDVGGELFF.

Many counts were recorded for this clone. The DNA ends 3 residues before the CDR3 does, and the rest of the CDR3 is filled in from the germline J gene. The genes are TRBV28 and TRBJ1-6; tentative D call: TRBD1 (5 bases). The CDR3 sequence is 16 residues long. Germline CDR1 and CDR2: MDHEN and SYDVKM. Trimming shortened V by 6 bases and J by 6 bases, and 18 bases separated the two germline ends. CDR3 DNA, as far as it was read: TGTGCCAGCAGCCGGAGAATGGGACTTTTTAATTCACCC. As protein: CASSRRMGLFNSP. The whole CDR3 is CASSRRMGLFNSPLHF.

At least ten counts were recorded for this clone. The read finishes 3 residues shy of the CDR3 end, and the germline J gene is used to complete it. This rearrangement joins TRBV30 to TRBJ2-1; no firm D call. Germline assignment: CDR1 GTSNPN and CDR2 SVGIG (reference sequence). This CDR3 is 19 amino acids long. Trimming shortened V by 1 base and J by 4 bases, and 26 bases separated the two germline ends. CDR3 DNA, as far as it was read: TGTGCCTGGAGTGGGATTGGGCAACGGAGAGTAGAGAGTTACAATGAG. This translates into CAWSGIGQRRVESYNE. In full, the CDR3 reads CAWSGIGQRRVESYNEQFF.

Concerning this clone itself: From the germline J gene comes the end of the CDR3, since the read stops 3 residues before it. V is TRBV19 and J is TRBJ2-2; 7 bases align to TRBD2. J gave up 1 base and V 4 bases, and 9 bases lay outside the gene matches. CDR1 LNHDA and CDR2 SQIVND come from the germline V gene (reference sequence). The CDR3 runs 17 residues. CDR3 in amino acids: CASSTYLAELNTGELFF. CDR3 DNA (partial): TGTGCCAGTAGTACCTATCTAGCGGAGTTGAACACCGGGGAG.

In regard to this clone: The read falls 3 residues short of the CDR3 end, and the missing part is taken from the germline J gene. This chain joins TRBV23-1 and TRBJ2-3, with 7 bases fitting TRBD2. TRBV23-1 is annotated as an ORF whose role is uncertain. Trimming removed 0 bases from V and 0 bases from J; junction bases left unmatched: 6. The CDR3 consists of 17 residues. The DNA read from the CDR3 is TGCGCCAGCAGTCAATCGTGTAGGCGGGGGAGCACAGATACG. It translates to CASSQSCRRGSTDT. The full CDR3 reads CASSQSCRRGSTDTQYF.

This clone was found a few times. The CDR3 end falls 3 residues outside the read, so it is completed with the germline J gene. Other DNA variants within this sample encode the same CDR3. J is TRBJ2-4 and V is TRBV30; 7 positions agree with TRBD1. Germline trimming cut 1 base from V and 9 bases from J; bases unmatched to any gene: 6. The CDR3 totals 13 residues. Germline loops: CDR1 GTSNPN, CDR2 SVGIG (reference sequence). CDR3 bases read: TGTGCCTGGAGTGGGGGGACAGCGACCATT. This encodes CAWSGGTATI. The CDR3 reads in full as CAWSGGTATIQYF.

As concerns this clone: The read ends 3 residues shy of where the CDR3 ends; the end is completed using the germline J gene. The J gene is TRBJ2-1, the V gene TRBV20-1; possibly TRBD1 for D (6 bases). CDR3 length: 14 residues. Trimming cost V 0 bases and J 9 bases, with 15 bases left between them. CDR1 is DFQATT and CDR2 is SNEGSKA in the germline V gene (reference sequence). CDR3 bases read: TGCAGTGCTAGAGATATGACAGGCCGAGGTGAG. It encodes CSARDMTGRGE. In full, the CDR3 reads CSARDMTGRGEQFF.

A remark on this clone: The read falls 3 residues short of the CDR3 end, and the missing part is taken from the germline J gene. The chain has TRBV19 and TRBJ2-5, with 9 bases matching TRBD2. The CDR3 extends over 16 amino acids. Trimming at V came to 4 bases and at J to 5 bases, leaving 11 bases not matched to a gene. The germline CDR1 and CDR2 sequences are LNHDA and SQIVND (reference sequence). The CDR3 loop is CASSSPRSGRFETQYF. CDR3 DNA, as far as it was read: TGTGCCAGTAGTAGCCCGCGGAGCGGGAGGTTTGAGACC.

There are many counts of this clone. Read data end 3 residues before the CDR3 end; the end is taken from the germline J gene. The chain has TRBV7-2 and TRBJ1-2; D uncertain. Per the germline V gene, CDR1 is SGHTA and CDR2 is FQGNSA. CDR3 length equals 14 residues. V was shortened by 1 base and J by 6 bases, with 12 bases between the two germline ends. CDR3 loop: CASSLVTAPNGYTF. The DNA read from the CDR3 is TGTGCCAGCAGCTTAGTTACAGCCCCTAATGGC.

This clone was observed many times. The CDR3 end falls 3 residues outside the read, so it is completed with the germline J gene. The chain employs TRBV7-2 and TRBJ2-3, with 14 bases lining up with TRBD2. The germline V gene has CDR1 SGHTA and CDR2 FQGNSA. The CDR3 contains 15 residues. Losses at the gene ends were 6 bases for V and 6 bases for J; bases not matched to a gene: 5. Partial CDR3 DNA: TGTGCCAGCAGACGACTAGCGGGAGGGCCGGATACG. It encodes CASRRLAGGPDT. In full, the CDR3 reads CASRRLAGGPDTQYF. The entire variable domain, with the rest obtained from reference TRBV7-2 and TRBJ2-3, is as follows: GAGVSQSPSNKVTEKGKDVELRCDPISGHTALYWYRQSLGQGLEFLIYFQGNSAPDKSGLPSDRFSAERTGGSVSTLTIQRTQQEDSAVYLCASRRLAGGPDTQYFGPGTRLTVL.

With respect to this clone: The read falls 3 residues short of the CDR3 end, and the missing part is taken from the germline J gene. The chain carries TRBV7-9 and TRBJ2-7; TRBD1 aligns across 12 bases. Trimming cost V 5 bases and J 6 bases; bases outside gene matches: 5. This CDR3 is 14 amino acids long. Per germline, CDR1 SEHNR and CDR2 FQNEAQ (reference sequence). The CDR3 here is CASSPGTGGREQYF. The sequenced CDR3 bases are TGTGCCAGCAGCCCCGGGACAGGGGGCCGCGAG. Based on the CDR3 plus reference TRBV7-9 and TRBJ2-7, the full variable domain is DTGVSQNPRHKITKRGQNVTFRCDPISEHNRLYWYRQTLGQGPEFLTYFQNEAQLEKSRLLSDRFSAERPKGSFSTLEIQRTEQGDSAMYLCASSPGTGGREQYFGPGTRLTVT.

Remarks on this clone: Read coverage stops 3 residues before the CDR3 terminus; the germline J gene supplies the remainder. The rearrangement joins TRBV6-2 or TRBV6-3 to TRBJ1-2, with 10 bases matching TRBD1. The CDR3 runs 16 residues. The V gene's germline CDR1 is MNHEY and CDR2 SVGEGT. V was clipped by 2 bases and J by 5 bases; unmatched bases: 8. The part of the CDR3 DNA that was read is TGTGCCAGCAGTTACCCCCGCGGACAGGGGGGGTATGGC. Its protein is CASSYPRGQGGYG. The full-length CDR3 reads as CASSYPRGQGGYGYTF.

This clone was counted many times. The CDR3 extends 3 residues past the end of the read, so its final part is completed from the germline J gene. The rearrangement uses TRBV5-8 and TRBJ1-6; TRBD1 matches at 9 bases. J lost 12 bases, V lost 5 bases, and 9 bases had no gene match. Germline V CDR1 and CDR2: SGHTS, YDEGEE. The CDR3 runs to 14 residues. CDR3 DNA (partial): TGTGCCAGCAGGGGACAGGGAAGGAACGGACCC. As protein: CASRGQGRNGP. Given in full, the CDR3 is CASRGQGRNGPLHF.

This clone came up many times. The DNA ends 3 residues before the CDR3 does, and the rest of the CDR3 is filled in from the germline J gene. The gene calls are TRBV5-1 and TRBJ2-5; D unresolved. Trimming pared 6 bases from V and 5 bases from J, leaving 14 bases between. The V gene's germline CDR1 is SGHRS and CDR2 YFSETQ. The CDR3 loop spans 13 amino acids. The CDR3 protein is CASTALEQETQYF. The covered CDR3 bases are TGCGCCAGCACCGCACTCGAACAGGAGACC.

Concerning this clone itself: The read terminates 3 residues ahead of where the CDR3 ends, so the germline J gene completes it. The V call is TRBV6-2 or TRBV6-3, the J call TRBJ2-7; D call uncertain. Trimming left V 4 bases short and J 4 bases short, with 17 bases between. The germline CDR1 and CDR2 sequences are MNHEY and SVGEGT. This CDR3 is 15 amino acids long. The CDR3 bases that were read are TGTGCCAGCAGTTTTTGGAGCGCTTCAGCGTACGAG. Its protein is CASSFWSASAYE. Given in full, the CDR3 is CASSFWSASAYEQYF.

This clone was seen more than once but under ten times. The CDR3 is cut off 3 residues early in the read; its end comes from the germline J gene. The chain carries TRBV20-1 and TRBJ2-7, with TRBD1 matching over 8 bases. The germline V gene has CDR1 DFQATT and CDR2 SNEGSKA (reference sequence). This CDR3 spans 13 amino acids. The trim removed 4 bases at V and 4 bases at J, leaving 6 bases unmatched. This CDR3 reads CSANGQGKYEQYF. The CDR3 bases that were read are TGCAGTGCTAACGGACAGGGAAAATACGAG.